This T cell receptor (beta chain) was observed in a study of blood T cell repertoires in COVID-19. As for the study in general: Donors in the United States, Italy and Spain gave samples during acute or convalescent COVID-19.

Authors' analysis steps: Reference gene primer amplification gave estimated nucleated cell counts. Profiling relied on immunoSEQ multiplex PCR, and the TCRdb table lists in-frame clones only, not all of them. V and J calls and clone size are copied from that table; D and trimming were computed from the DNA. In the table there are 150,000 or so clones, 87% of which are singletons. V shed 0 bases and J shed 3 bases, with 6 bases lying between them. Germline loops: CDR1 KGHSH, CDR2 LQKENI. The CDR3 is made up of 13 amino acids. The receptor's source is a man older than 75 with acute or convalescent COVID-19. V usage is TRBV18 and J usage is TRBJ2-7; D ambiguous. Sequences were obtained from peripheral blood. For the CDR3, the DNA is TGTGCCAGCTCACCACCGGTAGACTACGAGCAGTACTTC. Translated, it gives CASSPPVDYEQYF.